This T cell receptor beta chain emerged from a study of T cell repertoires in cytomegalovirus infection (dated by TCRdb to about 2019). Background on the whole study: Donor HLA type was relevant to the analysis, because carriage of CMV infection together with the matching HLA type was indicated by public TCR beta signatures.

TCRdb names Illumina HiSeq 1500 as the instrument used. The raw public reads went through TCRdb reprocessing: fastp at Q25, MiXCR clone calling, in-frame beta chains kept. One record per CDR3 amino acid sequence lists the most common genes and DNA. The sample includes some 160,000 distinct CDR3 sequences, with more than 15% observed a single time. The ten biggest clones cover 18% of the sample. To note about this clonotype: Its antigen remains unidentified. Nothing much larger sits one base from this clone, and base qualities are not available.

V has 6 bases trimmed and J has 0 bases trimmed; junction bases matching no gene number 23. CDR3 length: 21 amino acids, cysteine to phenylalanine. Only the CDR3 DNA stays, 63 bases, in frame from base 1. CDR1 and CDR2 (MNHEY, SVGAGI) derive from the germline V gene. Results and caveats for the whole study, not just this receptor: In both this cohort and an independent roughly 350-donor cohort, the cumulative frequency of public TCR beta family members distinguished carriers of CMV infection plus the relevant HLA type. The ex vivo response was dominated by HLA-C-restricted CMV-specific TCR beta clonotypes, which also provided the single most frequent clonotype in two of eight donors.

The clonotype originates from a human donor in good health (CMV status not recorded). Some clones in this sample may be carry-over from other donors' samples. The V and J segments used are TRBV6-5 and TRBJ1-5; 7 bases in between match TRBD1. Material for sequencing was CD8+ T cells from PBMCs. For the CDR3, the sequence is CASRERPPATGKLSSNQPQHF. The nucleotide sequence reads as follows: TGTGCCAGCAGAGAACGTCCCCCCGCGACAGGGAAGTTGAGTAGCAATCAGCCCCAGCATTTT.